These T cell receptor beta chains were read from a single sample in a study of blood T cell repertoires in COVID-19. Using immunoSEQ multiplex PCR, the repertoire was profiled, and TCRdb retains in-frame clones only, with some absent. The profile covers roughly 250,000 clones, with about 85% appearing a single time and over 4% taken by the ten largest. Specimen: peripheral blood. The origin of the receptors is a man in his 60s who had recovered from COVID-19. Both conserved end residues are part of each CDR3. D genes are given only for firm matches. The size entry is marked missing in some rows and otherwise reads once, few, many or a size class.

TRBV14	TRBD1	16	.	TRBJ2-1	TGTGCCAGCAGCCAAAGGGACAGAATCTACTACAATGAGCAGTTCTTC	CASSQRDRIYYNEQFF
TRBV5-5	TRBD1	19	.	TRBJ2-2	TGTGCCAGCAGCTTGGAGGTCAGGGGGCAAATTCTGGACACCGGGGAGCTGTTTTTT	CASSLEVRGQILDTGELFF
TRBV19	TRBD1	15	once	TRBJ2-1	TGTGCCAGTATAGGGGGCCGGAGCTCCTACAATGAGCAGTTCTTC	CASIGGRSSYNEQFF
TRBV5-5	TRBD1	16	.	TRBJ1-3	TGTGCCAGCAGCTTAGGGACAGGGGTTATAGGAAACACCATATATTTT	CASSLGTGVIGNTIYF
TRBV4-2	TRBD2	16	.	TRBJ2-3	TGTGCCAGCAGCCAAGGGACTAGCGGGGGGGCAGATACGCAGTATTTT	CASSQGTSGGADTQYF
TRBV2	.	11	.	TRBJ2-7	TGTGCCAGCAGAGTAGCGTACGAGCAGTACTTC	CASRVAYEQYF
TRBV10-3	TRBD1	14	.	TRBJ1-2	TGTGCCATCAGTGAGTTCGCAGGGGGCGATGGCTACACCTTC	CAISEFAGGDGYTF
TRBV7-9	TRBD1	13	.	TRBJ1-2	TGTGCCAGCAGCTCGACAGGGATCTATGGCTACACCTTC	CASSSTGIYGYTF
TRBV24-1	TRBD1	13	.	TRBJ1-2	TGTGCCACCAGTGGCGGGACAGAGTATGGCTACACCTTC	CATSGGTEYGYTF
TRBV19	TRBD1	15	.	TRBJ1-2	TGTGCCAGTAGTACAGACAGGGGGCGCAGATATGGCTACACCTTC	CASSTDRGRRYGYTF
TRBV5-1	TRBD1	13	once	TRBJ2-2	TGCGCCAGCAGCCTGGACAGGGTCGGGGAGCTGTTTTTT	CASSLDRVGELFF
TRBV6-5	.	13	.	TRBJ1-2	TGTGCCAGCAGCCCACAGGGCCGTCGTGGCTACACCTTC	CASSPQGRRGYTF
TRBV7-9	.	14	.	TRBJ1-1	TGTGCCAGCAGCCCCTACATGGAGGGAGCTGAAGCTTTCTTT	CASSPYMEGAEAFF
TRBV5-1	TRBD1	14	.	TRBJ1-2	TGCGCCAGCAGCCCCGGGACAGGGGCGTATGGCTACACCTTC	CASSPGTGAYGYTF
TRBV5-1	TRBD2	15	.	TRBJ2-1	TGCGCCAGCAGCTTGGGCGGGGGGAGTTACAATGAGCAGTTCTTC	CASSLGGGSYNEQFF
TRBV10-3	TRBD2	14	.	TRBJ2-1	TGTGCCATCAGGGATGGGCGGGGGGACAATGAGCAGTTCTTC	CAIRDGRGDNEQFF
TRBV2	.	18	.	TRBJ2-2	TGTGCCAGCAGCGCACCTAACAAGGGGAAACCGAACACCGGGGAGCTGTTTTTT	CASSAPNKGKPNTGELFF
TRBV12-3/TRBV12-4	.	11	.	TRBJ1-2	TGTGCCAGCCGCGGGGGATCAGGGGCTACCTTC	CASRGGSGATF
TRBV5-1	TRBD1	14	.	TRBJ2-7	TGCGCCAGCAGCTTGGATGCAGGGGGCTACGAGCAGTACTTC	CASSLDAGGYEQYF
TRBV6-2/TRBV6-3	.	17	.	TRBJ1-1	TGTGCCAGCAGCCCTAAACCCAACTGGGACACGAACACTGAAGCTTTCTTT	CASSPKPNWDTNTEAFF
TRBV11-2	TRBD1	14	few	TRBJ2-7	TGTGCCAGCAGGACTACAGGGGTCCCCTACGAGCAGTACTTC	CASRTTGVPYEQYF
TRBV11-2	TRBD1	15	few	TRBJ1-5	TGTGCCAGCAGCGCCTCAGGGGGCGGAGGGCAGCCCCAGCATTTT	CASSASGGGGQPQHF